The 15 T cell receptor beta chains listed next were all sequenced from one sample in a study of blood T cell repertoires in COVID-19. Sequencing used immunoSEQ multiplex PCR; TCRdb keeps in-frame clones, though not all of them. Among 310,000 or so clones listed, about 90% were seen once. Sequenced: PBMCs or T cells enriched from blood (not recorded which). The receptors derive from a woman under 30 with acute COVID-19.

The chain employs TRBV10-2 and TRBJ2-1, with D perhaps matching TRBD1 (6 bases). V lost 6 bases and J 6 bases, leaving 21 bases between the germline ends. This CDR3 has 16 residues. CDR1 and CDR2 from the germline V gene are WSHSY and SAAADI. The CDR3 DNA reads TGCGCCAGCAGCCAATTCGACAGGTCCACTAGCAATGAGCAGTTCTTC. Its protein product is CASSQFDRSTSNEQFF.

The chain carries TRBV29-1 and TRBJ1-2, with 10 bases fitting TRBD1. Germline values: CDR1 SQVTM, CDR2 ANQGSEA. The CDR3 has 12 residues. Trimming took 6 bases from V and 8 from J; bases not matched to a gene: 6. Here the CDR3 reads CSVGGQGKGYTF. The CDR3 DNA sequence: TGCAGCGTGGGGGGACAGGGGAAAGGCTACACCTTC. Based on the CDR3 plus reference TRBV29-1 and TRBJ1-2, the full variable domain is SAVISQKPSRDICQRGTSLTIQCQVDSQVTMMFWYRQQPGQSLTLIATANQGSEATYESGFVIDKFPISRPNLTFSTLTVSNMSPEDSSIYLCSVGGQGKGYTFGSGTRLTVV.

V gene TRBV5-6 combines with J gene TRBJ1-1; D not certain. Germline-derived CDR1 and CDR2 are SGHDT and YYEEEE. The CDR3 is 16 amino acids. V was trimmed by 0 bases and J by 0 bases, leaving 12 bases between them. The CDR3 DNA sequence: TGTGCCAGCAGCTTGGGAGAGGGATCCATGAACACTGAAGCTTTCTTT. It codes for CASSLGEGSMNTEAFF. Together with reference TRBV5-6 and TRBJ1-1, the CDR3 gives the full variable domain: DAGVTQSPTHLIKTRGQQVTLRCSPKSGHDTVSWYQQALGQGPQFIFQYYEEEERQRGNFPDRFSGHQFPNYSSELNVNALLLGDSALYLCASSLGEGSMNTEAFFGQGTRLTVV.

J is TRBJ1-5 and V is TRBV2, with 8 bases matching TRBD1. From germline, CDR1 is SNHLY and CDR2 FYNNEI. The CDR3 is made up of 19 amino acids. With 1 base clipped from V and 1 base from J, the junction kept 12 bases outside the gene matches. The CDR3 nucleotides are TGTGCCAGCAGTGAAGATTGGGCAGGGGGCGGTGGGAGCAATCAGCCCCAGCATTTT. Amino acid sequence: CASSEDWAGGGGSNQPQHF.

In the case of this clone: Other DNA sequences from this sample encode an identical CDR3 as well. The chain recombines TRBV5-1 with TRBJ1-6; 7 bases align to TRBD1. The CDR3 spans 13 residues. Germline loops: CDR1 SGHRS, CDR2 YFSETQ. V lost 4 bases to trimming and J lost 7 bases; unmatched junction nucleotides: 2. Here the CDR3 DNA reads TGCGCCAGCAGCCTACAGGGGAATTCACCCCTCCACTTT. Protein sequence: CASSLQGNSPLHF.

V is TRBV19 and J is TRBJ1-5; 8 bases line up with TRBD1. J gave up 3 bases and V 3 bases, and 4 bases lay outside the gene matches. Germline CDR1 is LNHDA and CDR2 is SQIVND (reference sequence). The CDR3 totals 15 residues. This CDR3 reads CASSIRQGTNQPQHF. CDR3 DNA: TGTGCCAGTAGTATCCGACAGGGGACCAATCAGCCCCAGCATTTT.

The V and J genes are TRBV6-6 and TRBJ2-1, with 8 bases aligning to TRBD2. Germline V lookup: CDR1 MNHNY, CDR2 SVGAGI (reference sequence). The CDR3 has 17 amino acids. After removal of 5 bases from V and 5 bases from J, the junction contained 14 bases not matched to a gene. In DNA form, the CDR3 reads TGTGCCAGCAGTCAATCCCCACTAGCGGAGCCTAACAATGAGCAGTTCTTC. It is translated as CASSQSPLAEPNNEQFF.

This clone was picked up one time. Here the CDR3 reads CASRGARGNTEAFF. CDR3 sequence (DNA): TGTGCCAGCAGGGGGGCCAGGGGGAACACTGAAGCTTTCTTT. The V call is TRBV2, the J call TRBJ1-1; possibly TRBD1 for D (6 bases). V was shortened by 6 bases and J by 1 base, with 12 bases between the two germline ends. Germline CDR1 reads SNHLY; CDR2 reads FYNNEI. There are 14 residues in the CDR3.

V usage is TRBV10-1 and J usage is TRBJ2-1, with 7 bases identical to TRBD2. V trimming: 2 bases; J trimming: 5 bases; junction bases outside the gene matches: 6. The CDR3 sequence is 15 residues long. The germline V gene encodes CDR1 WNHNN and CDR2 SYGVQD (reference sequence). The CDR3 nucleotides read TGCGCCAGCAGTGAGGCTCGAGCGGGGAACAATGAGCAGTTCTTC. Translation: CASSEARAGNNEQFF.

The chain employs TRBV28 and TRBJ2-1; TRBD2 matches at 11 bases. Germline trimming cut 6 bases from V and 4 bases from J; bases unmatched to any gene: 11. The V gene's germline CDR1 is MDHEN and CDR2 SYDVKM. There are 17 residues in the CDR3. CDR3 amino acids: CASSTFSGRAGYNEQFF. For the CDR3, the DNA is TGTGCCAGCAGCACTTTTAGCGGGAGGGCCGGGTACAATGAGCAGTTCTTC. The full variable domain, in which reference TRBV28 and TRBJ2-1 provide the parts outside the CDR3, is DVKVTQSSRYLVKRTGEKVFLECVQDMDHENMFWYRQDPGLGLRLIYFSYDVKMKEKGDIPEGYSVSREKKERFSLILESASTNQTSMYLCASSTFSGRAGYNEQFFGPGTRLTVL.

The chain couples TRBV19 to TRBJ1-1; 8 bases agree with TRBD1. The CDR3 spans 12 residues. The germline V gene encodes CDR1 LNHDA and CDR2 SQIVND (reference sequence). After removal of 2 bases from V and 11 bases from J, the junction contained 4 bases not matched to a gene. CDR3 bases: TGTGCCAGTAGTATATTGCAGGGGGCGGCTTTCTTT. It codes for CASSILQGAAFF.

Worth noting for this clone: A read error may produce the germline difference seen at one junction end. Other DNA sequences in this sample translate to the same CDR3. The CDR3 bases are TGCGCCAGCAGTTCCGCCGGGACAGGGCTCTACGAGCAGTACTTC. It translates to CASSSAGTGLYEQYF. The chain has TRBV6-5 and TRBJ2-7, with 9 bases matching TRBD1. The CDR3 has 15 residues. Germline V gene lookup returns CDR1 MNHEY and CDR2 SVGAGI.

DNA of the CDR3: TGCGCCAGCAGTGACAACACCGGGACATATCACTTCGAGCAGTACTTC. It is translated as CASSDNTGTYHFEQYF. This chain links TRBV10-2 with TRBJ2-7, with D perhaps matching TRBD1 (6 bases). The V gene's germline CDR1 is WSHSY and CDR2 SAAADI. The CDR3 has 16 residues. V lost 3 bases and J lost 6, with 21 bases in between.

The chain uses TRBV11-2 and TRBJ1-4; D is unclear. V lost 1 base, J lost 4 bases, and 7 bases lay in between. This CDR3 spans 14 amino acids. Per germline, CDR1 SGHAT and CDR2 FQNNGV. Here the CDR3 reads CASSLGLNNEKLFF. The CDR3, as DNA: TGTGCCAGCAGCTTAGGACTAAATAATGAAAAACTGTTTTTT.

Only one count was recorded for this clone. The CDR3 region is CASSYLKGAGNTEAFF. The CDR3 DNA follows: TGTGCCAGCAGTTATCTTAAGGGGGCCGGGAACACTGAAGCTTTCTTT. The V and J genes are TRBV6-6 and TRBJ1-1, with 7 bases lining up with TRBD1. Looked up from germline, CDR1 is MNHNY and CDR2 is SVGAGI (reference sequence). The CDR3 sequence is 16 residues long. V was pared by 3 bases and J by 1 base, with 8 bases of the junction left unmatched.